A selection of T cell receptor beta chains follows, all from one sample in a study of blood T cell repertoires in COVID-19. Data came from immunoSEQ multiplex PCR; TCRdb stores just in-frame clones and leaves some out. The profile covers under 150,000 clones, with under 80% appearing a single time and 13% taken by the ten largest. Sequencing input: peripheral blood. Receptor source: an elderly man with acute or convalescent COVID-19. Both conserved end residues are part of each CDR3.

>TRBJ2-5|TRBV30
CAWSVGTGVKTQYF
>TRBJ2-3|TRBV19
CASSIQAGITDTQYF
>TRBJ1-6|TRBV2
CASSELTLDSPLHF
>TRBJ1-4|TRBV5-6
CASIRTGITTNEKLFF
>TRBJ2-5|TRBV15
CATSRDGGQQETQYF
>TRBJ1-1|TRBV4-2
CASRGQGSEAFF
>TRBJ1-2|TRBV19
CASSILGTGADWYGYTF
>TRBJ2-7|TRBV18
CASSPTPGIEQYF
>TRBJ2-1|TRBV7-3
CASSPTGEVGNEQFF
>TRBJ2-2|TRBV19
CARGGGDSSWDGELFF
>TRBJ1-5|TRBV11-2
CASSPLEQGRPQHF
>TRBJ1-5|TRBV14
CASSQYGDQPQHF
>TRBJ1-2|TRBV10-3
CAIGQGNNYGYTF
>TRBJ2-1|TRBV5-1
CASSLGTSNNEQFF
>TRBJ2-2|TRBV5-4
CASSLRGGSQLNTGELFF
>TRBJ1-2|TRBV7-8
CASSSRTGRELSGYTF
>TRBJ2-1|TRBV5-4
CASSLGWAPNEQFF
>TRBJ1-4|TRBV19
CASSLGREEKLFF
>TRBJ1-6|TRBV2
CASLGQSTVSPLHF
>TRBJ2-7|TRBV6-5
CASEDRGRVSEQYF
>TRBJ2-5|TRBV5-6
CASSPDTGVGKTQYF
>TRBJ1-4|TRBV28
CASSLQTATNEKLFF
>TRBJ2-1|TRBV4-3
CASSRDGAEQFF
>TRBJ2-3|TRBV7-8
CASSQLPGTSVYTDTQYF
>TRBJ2-7|TRBV18
CASSPPGRGGGYEQYF
>TRBJ2-3|TRBV5-4
CASSPTSGGADTQYF
>TRBJ2-5|TRBV5-1
CASSLGLAGGETQYF
>TRBJ2-1|TRBV9
CASSVDVGNYNEQFF
>TRBJ1-3|TRBV23-1
CASSQERAFGNTIYF
>TRBJ2-7|TRBV6-5
CASSTRPDTYEQYF
>TRBJ2-1|TRBV5-1
CASSLDQGVQFF
>TRBJ2-4|TRBV2
CASSDGLAKMAKNIQYF
>TRBJ2-5|TRBV6-5
CASKDRGRGETQYF
>TRBJ1-6|TRBV5-1
CASSRGGTPRNSPLHF
>TRBJ1-1|TRBV7-9
CASKLGQALNTEAFF
>TRBJ1-5|TRBV28
CASRPRQGNQPQHF
>TRBJ2-3|TRBV5-1
CASSKGQPTDTQYF
>TRBJ2-1|TRBV5-1
CASSLQGLLNEQFF
>TRBJ1-4|TRBV6-6
CATGGYEPNEKLFF
>TRBJ2-7|TRBV7-9
CASTTGTSGGYEQYF
>TRBJ2-1|TRBV19
CASSIMGGYNEQFF
>TRBJ2-7|TRBV7-2
CASSSEGGGEQYF
>TRBJ1-1|TRBV5-1
CASTNAPRGGTEAFF
>TRBJ2-7|TRBV10-3
CAISEYDQGYEQYF
>TRBJ2-1|TRBV28
CASSLPPLAEPSYNEQFF